What follows is one T cell receptor beta chain and its context. Antigen unknown. The CDR3 is 12 amino acids. CDR1 and CDR2 from the germline V gene are LNHDA and SQIVND (reference sequence). The V end was cut by 6 bases, the J end by 5 bases, with 10 bases between. The data were taken from a study of shared clonotypes between healthy human individuals. Study-wide results and limits: Compared with memory subsets, naive subsets generally had larger estimated richness. Clonotypes that were shared across a handful of donors made up around 5% of naive CD4 clonotypes. Clonotypes shared by all four sorted-subset donors had higher generation probabilities than non-shared clonotypes.

Clones were read by immunoSEQ multiplex PCR, and TCRdb kept only the in-frame ones, dropping some. The sample consists of nearly 750,000 clones, 55% to 80% of them appearing once. Material: memory CD4+ T cells sorted from blood. Regarding subset: CD45RA-negative fraction. The rearrangement joins TRBV19 to TRBJ2-5; D not resolved. The TCR originated in a woman aged 30 to 39 in good health. CDR3 in amino acids: CASSPGTETQYF. DNA for the CDR3: TGTGCCAGTAGCCCGGGTACGGAGACCCAGTACTTC.